This T cell receptor beta chain was observed in a study of blood T cell dynamics during melanoma immunotherapy. On the study more broadly: First-line therapy was either pembrolizumab or nivolumab with ipilimumab for metastatic melanoma. Overall study results and limits: Among sorted CD8+ subsets, immune-effector cells had the highest clonality and cell-free DNA similarity.

As regards this clone: Its target is not known.

V shed 4 bases, J shed 3 bases, and the junction held 3 bases outside the gene matches. This CDR3 has 14 amino acids. In germline, CDR1 is SGDLS, CDR2 YYNGEE. As for time point: week 3, after first cycle of checkpoint inhibitor. Sampling occurred pretreatment (T0) and at week 3 (W3), after cycle one of checkpoint blockade. The assay received all extracted DNA from sorted CD8+ subsets. Some clones are missing from TCRdb's copy, which holds only in-frame ones; the method was immunoSEQ multiplex PCR. The data contain around 16,000 clones, 94% of them singletons. The sequenced sample was effector memory CD8+ T cells from blood, obtained from a patient treated with checkpoint blockade. The J gene is TRBJ2-5, the V gene TRBV9, with 10 bases that match TRBD1. The TCR comes from a human donor with melanoma. Here the CDR3 DNA reads TGTGCCAGCAGCCCGGGACAGGGGAAAGAGACCCAGTACTTC. Translated: CASSPGQGKETQYF.